This entry lists 11 T cell receptor beta chains sequenced from one sample in a study of T cell responses to AZD1222 COVID-19 vaccine. Libraries were prepared by immunoSEQ multiplex PCR; TCRdb keeps only in-frame clonotypes and omits some of them. The sample has more than 150,000 clones, about 87% seen once. The specimen was peripheral blood, collected on day 0 of MenACWY control vaccination. The receptors were sampled from an adult in good health.

The chain carries TRBV7-3 and TRBJ2-7; 11 bases are shared with TRBD2. The length of the CDR3 is 13 residues. Per the germline V gene, CDR1 is SGHTA and CDR2 is FQGTGA. V was pared by 5 bases and J by 7 bases, with 4 bases of the junction left unmatched. The CDR3: CASSEGLAGEQYF. CDR3 nucleotides: TGTGCCAGCAGCGAAGGACTAGCGGGTGAGCAGTACTTC.

V is TRBV29-1 and J is TRBJ2-7, with D uncertain. Trimming left V 2 bases short and J 2 bases short, with 4 bases between. Germline-derived CDR1 and CDR2 are SQVTM and ANQGSEA. The CDR3 is 11 residues long. The CDR3 bases are TGCAGCGTTGAACACGCCTACGAGCAGTACTTC. Translation: CSVEHAYEQYF.

J is TRBJ2-1 and V is TRBV7-3, with D tentatively TRBD1 or TRBD2 (5 bases each). The germline gives CDR1 SGHTA, CDR2 FQGTGA. The CDR3 is 12 amino acids. V shed 5 bases and J shed 10 bases, with 12 bases lying between them. CDR3 sequence (DNA): TGTGCCAGCAGCGTTTCAGGGAGCGAGCAGTTCTTC. Residues: CASSVSGSEQFF.

The rearrangement uses TRBV14 and TRBJ1-2; no reliable D call. The CDR3 runs 13 residues. V was shortened by 3 bases and J by 5 bases, with 10 bases between the two germline ends. Germline V lookup: CDR1 SGHDN, CDR2 FVKESK. The CDR3 DNA reads TGTGCCAGCAGCCAGGCCGGGCCATATGGCTACACCTTC. It specifies CASSQAGPYGYTF.

In its sample, this clone was seen many times. This rearrangement joins TRBV6-5 to TRBJ2-3, with a tentative D call TRBD2 (5 bases). The CDR3 length is 15 residues. Trimming left V 1 base short and J 2 bases short, with 10 bases between. CDR1 is MNHEY, CDR2 SVGAGI, per germline. The CDR3 here is CASSYLAEATDTQYF. CDR3 sequence (DNA): TGTGCCAGCAGTTACTTGGCGGAGGCCACAGATACGCAGTATTTT.

The V call is TRBV29-1, the J call TRBJ2-7; 11 nucleotides line up with TRBD1. Germline lookup yields CDR1 SQVTM and CDR2 ANQGSEA. The V gene end was trimmed by 5 bases and the J gene end by 4 bases; junction bases not matched to a gene: 4. The CDR3 runs to 13 residues. The chain's CDR3 is CSVPRDRGYEQYF. For the CDR3, the DNA is TGCAGCGTTCCCCGGGACAGGGGGTACGAGCAGTACTTC.

The chain joins TRBV11-3 to TRBJ2-2, with 7 bases lining up with TRBD1. Germline-derived CDR1 and CDR2 are SGHNT and YENEEA. The length of the CDR3 is 13 residues. J lost 6 bases, V lost 4 bases, and 2 bases had no gene match. CDR3: CASSYRGPGELFF. The CDR3 coding sequence is TGTGCCAGCAGCTACAGGGGTCCCGGGGAGCTGTTTTTT.

This clone has only one observation. The chain carries TRBV27 and TRBJ2-7; D unresolved. CDR1 and CDR2 (germline): MNHEY, SMNVEV (reference sequence). There are 13 residues in the CDR3. With 3 bases removed from V and 6 bases from J, the gap between germline ends came to 12 bases. The CDR3 DNA reads TGTGCCAGCAGTTTGAATTATGGCGGCGAGCAGTACTTC. As protein: CASSLNYGGEQYF.

This clone was observed once. This rearrangement joins TRBV2 to TRBJ1-3; TRBD1 might be the D (6 bases). This CDR3 comprises 14 residues. Trimming stripped 9 bases from V and 0 bases from J, with 12 bases between. CDR1 is SNHLY and CDR2 is FYNNEI in the germline V gene. The CDR3 bases are TGTGCCAGTCAACAGGGAAACTCTGGAAACACCATATATTTT. Its translation is CASQQGNSGNTIYF.

The rearrangement uses TRBV6-5 and TRBJ2-7; TRBD1 might be the D (6 bases). The length of the CDR3 is 13 residues. Germline CDR1 MNHEY, CDR2 SVGAGI. V was cut by 0 bases and J by 7 bases, with 10 bases left in between. CDR3 DNA: TGTGCCAGCAGTTACTCGAAGGGGGAGGAGCAGTACTTC. Its translation: CASSYSKGEEQYF.

The V call is TRBV18, the J call TRBJ2-7; 7 bases are shared with TRBD1. The CDR3 is 15 amino acids. CDR1 is KGHSH and CDR2 is LQKENI in the germline V gene. J lost 2 bases, V lost 6 bases, and 10 bases had no gene match. CDR3 sequence (DNA): TGTGCCAGCTCCCCGTGGGGGACAGAGGCCTACGAGCAGTACTTC. Protein product: CASSPWGTEAYEQYF.